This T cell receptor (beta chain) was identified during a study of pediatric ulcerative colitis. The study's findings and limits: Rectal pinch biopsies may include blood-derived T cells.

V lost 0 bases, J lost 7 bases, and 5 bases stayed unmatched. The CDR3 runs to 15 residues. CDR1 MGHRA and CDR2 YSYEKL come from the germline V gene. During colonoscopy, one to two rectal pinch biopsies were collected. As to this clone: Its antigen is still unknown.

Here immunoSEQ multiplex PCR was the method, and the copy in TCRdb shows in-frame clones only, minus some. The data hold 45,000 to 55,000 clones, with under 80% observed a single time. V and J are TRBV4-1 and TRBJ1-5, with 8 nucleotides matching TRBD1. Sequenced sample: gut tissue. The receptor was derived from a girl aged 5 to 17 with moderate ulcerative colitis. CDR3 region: CASSQDGTGRQPQHF. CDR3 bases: TGCGCCAGCAGCCAAGATGGGACAGGCAGGCAGCCCCAGCATTTT.